What follows describes a single T cell receptor beta chain. Its antigen is unknown. The sample comes from a study of cytomegalovirus exposure and HLA in healthy donors. Produced via immunoSEQ multiplex PCR; TCRdb's table is partial and in-frame only. This sample yields approximately 60,000 clones, of which over 85% are seen a single time; approximately 5.5% belongs to the top ten. V was clipped by 10 bases and J by 2 bases; unmatched bases: 7. Germline values: CDR1 ENHRY, CDR2 SYGVKD. The CDR3 extends over 13 amino acids. General study results and limits: Most TCR sequences were seen very rarely across donors, but some public TCRs occurred in many. According to the study, 160 or so TCR beta chains were cytomegalovirus-associated. Subsequent analysis found a tendency for first-cohort TCR clusters to co-occur within the 120 or so validation repertoires.

This rearrangement joins TRBV10-3 to TRBJ1-1; TRBD1 matches 7 bases. The sequenced sample consisted of PBMCs. The sequence derives from a woman between 18 and 29 years old in good health and CMV-seronegative. CDR3 region: CATSGQINTEAFF. As DNA, the CDR3 is TGTGCCACCTCGGGACAGATTAACACTGAAGCTTTCTTT.